The following is a T cell receptor beta chain sequence with its context. The antigen remains undetermined. The cohort excluded patients with autoimmune disease history or systemic immunosuppression. Measured with immunoSEQ multiplex PCR; TCRdb has only the in-frame clones, and not every one. The table records tens of thousands of clones, approximately 90% of them present only once. From germline, CDR1 is SEHNR and CDR2 FQNEAQ (reference sequence). This CDR3 is 17 amino acids long. The ends were cut back, 1 base at V and 0 bases at J, with 13 bases in the middle. These data are taken from a study of OX40 agonist ivuxolimab in advanced cancers. The wider study: A diagnosis of hepatocellular carcinoma, melanoma, renal cell or head and neck cancer was present in dose-escalation patients. General study findings and limits: Within 6 weeks, CD4+ and CD8+ blood T cells expanded clonally at 0.1 to 3.0 mg/kg. Among the lowest levels of clonal expansion were found in partial responders at 0.1-3.0 mg/kg.

The rearrangement links TRBV7-9 to TRBJ1-5; the D gene is possibly TRBD1 (5 bases). This sample comprised CD4+ or CD8+ T cells sorted from blood, obtained in a trial of the OX40 agonist ivuxolimab. The source is an adult with an advanced solid tumor such as melanoma, head and neck, liver or kidney cancer. CDR3 amino acids: CASSLDGGKNSNQPQHF. In DNA form, the CDR3 reads TGTGCCAGCAGCTTAGACGGGGGTAAAAATAGCAATCAGCCCCAGCATTTT.